This T cell receptor (beta chain) derives from a study of T cell responses to AZD1222 COVID-19 vaccine (dated by TCRdb to 2020 to 2022). Study-wide context: AZD1222 recipients with second doses at about 4 weeks or about 12 weeks were pooled, because spike-specific TCR depth and breadth did not differ between schedules. A total of approximately 250 trial participants underwent TCR sequencing, of whom about 210 had received two doses of AZD1222 and about 26 had received two doses of the MenACWY control vaccine. Enrollment into the trials was organized by age into subgroups of 18-55, 56-69 and 70-plus years, and those subgroups contained roughly 150, 30 and 60 TCR-sequenced participants, respectively.

The meaning of the sample's time point label: baseline before first vaccination. The vaccinee samples were drawn from two UK trials, COV001 and COV002, one of which was a single-blind randomized controlled phase 2/3 trial testing AZD1222 (ChAdOx1 nCoV-19) in healthy adults. Trial participant PBMC samples were collected at day 0 and day 28 after the second dose for TCRbeta chain sequencing. General study outcomes and caveats: Conclusions about previously exposed vaccinees were limited because only six AZD1222 recipients were SARS-CoV-2 seropositive at baseline. Epitopes outside the regions mutated in the B.1.351 and B.1.1.7 variants were reportedly recognized by nearly half of the unique spike-specific TCRs. In the small 56-69-year group, the increase in depth fell short of significance, most likely because of low power. Spike-specific TCR breadth and depth rose significantly after two AZD1222 doses compared with day 0 and with MenACWY recipients. Because no samples from the day 14 peak response were available, repertoires could be characterized only after the peak T cell response. The vaccine-associated CD4 TCRs covered the entire spike protein, and the dominant responses fell in regions 160-218 and 743-854. Participants were mostly white British, with more females than males. The authors suggested clonal diversity may have been underestimated.

With respect to this clone: Its antigen is still unknown. Base qualities are not provided; no much larger clone lies one nucleotide away.

The CDR3 regions of human TCRbeta chains were subjected to immunosequencing. Processing in the source paper ran as follows. Repertoire TCRs were matched against a reference library of SARS-CoV-2-specific TCRs generated with the MIRA antigen-specificity platform. Breadth meant the fraction of unique TCRs that were SARS-CoV-2-associated, whereas depth meant the fraction of total T cells that were SARS-CoV-2-associated. Using the MIRA data, every spike-specific TCR was mapped to the spike region that the TCR reacted to and assigned to either a CD4 or a CD8 class. Log10-transformed breadth and depth values were compared by one-way ANOVA with Sidak's multiple comparisons tests. TCRdb carries this immuneACCESS record with in-frame sequences only. Its versions omit some clonotypes, under half of them owing to an unresolved V gene in the studies checked, with the rest unexplained. For V, J and clone size, that table is used; D and trimming come from the DNA. Within this sample are 150,000 or so clones, with around nine tenths of them counted one time only. The ten top clones hold around 2.6% of the sample.

CDR1 and CDR2, looked up from the germline V gene (reference sequence), are GTSNPN and SVGIG. The CDR3 holds 13 amino acids from the cysteine to the phenylalanine. The entry retains the CDR3 DNA only, 39 bases that are in frame from base 1. Compared with germline, V lacks 4 bases and J lacks 7 bases; bases without a gene match: 6. The TCR sequence derives from an adult in good health. The rearrangement joined TRBV30 to TRBJ1-4; the junction holds 7 bases that match TRBD1. The sample was peripheral blood, taken on day 0 of AZD1222 vaccination. The sequenced DNA is TGTGCCTGGAATGCAGGGGGGAGTGAAAAACTGTTTTTT. Translated, it gives CAWNAGGSEKLFF.